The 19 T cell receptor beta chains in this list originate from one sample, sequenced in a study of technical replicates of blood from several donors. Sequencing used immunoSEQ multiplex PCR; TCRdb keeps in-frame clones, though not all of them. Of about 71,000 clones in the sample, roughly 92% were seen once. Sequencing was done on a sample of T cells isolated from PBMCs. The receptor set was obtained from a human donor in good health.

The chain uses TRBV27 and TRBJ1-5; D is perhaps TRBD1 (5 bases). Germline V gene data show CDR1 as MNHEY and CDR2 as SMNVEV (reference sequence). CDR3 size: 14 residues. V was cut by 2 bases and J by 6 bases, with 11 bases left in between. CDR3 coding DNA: TGTGCCAGCAGTTTAACAGGTCGTGTTCAGCCCCAGCATTTT. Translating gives CASSLTGRVQPQHF.

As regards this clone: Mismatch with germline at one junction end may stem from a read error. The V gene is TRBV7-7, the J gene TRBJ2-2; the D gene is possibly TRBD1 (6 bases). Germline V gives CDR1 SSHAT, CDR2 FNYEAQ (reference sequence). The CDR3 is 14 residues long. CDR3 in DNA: TGTGCTAGCAGCACGATACAGGGAACCGGGGAGCTGTTTTTT. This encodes CASSTIQGTGELFF.

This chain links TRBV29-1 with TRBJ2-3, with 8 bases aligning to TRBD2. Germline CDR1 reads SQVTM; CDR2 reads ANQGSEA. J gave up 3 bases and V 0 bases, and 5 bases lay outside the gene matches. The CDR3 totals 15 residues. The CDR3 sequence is CSVEDRGGQTDTQYF. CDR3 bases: TGCAGCGTTGAAGATCGCGGGGGGCAGACAGATACGCAGTATTTT.

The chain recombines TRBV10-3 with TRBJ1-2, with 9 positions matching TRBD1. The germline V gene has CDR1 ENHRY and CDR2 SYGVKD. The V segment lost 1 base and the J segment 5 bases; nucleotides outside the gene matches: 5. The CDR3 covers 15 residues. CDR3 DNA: TGTGCCATCAGTGAGTTAGGGACAGGGAAATATGGCTACACCTTC. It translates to CAISELGTGKYGYTF.

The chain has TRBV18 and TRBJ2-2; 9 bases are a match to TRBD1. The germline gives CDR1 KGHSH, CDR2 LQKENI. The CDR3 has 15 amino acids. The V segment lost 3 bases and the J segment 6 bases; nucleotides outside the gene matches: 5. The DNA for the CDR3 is TGTGCCAGCTCACCGGGACAGGGAATGTCCGGGGAGCTGTTTTTT. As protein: CASSPGQGMSGELFF.

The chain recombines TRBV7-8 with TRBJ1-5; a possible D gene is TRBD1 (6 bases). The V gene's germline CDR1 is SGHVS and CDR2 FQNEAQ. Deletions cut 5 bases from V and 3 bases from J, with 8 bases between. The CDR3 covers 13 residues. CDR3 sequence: CASSGQYNQPQHF. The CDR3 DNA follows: TGTGCCAGCAGCGGACAGTACAATCAGCCCCAGCATTTT.

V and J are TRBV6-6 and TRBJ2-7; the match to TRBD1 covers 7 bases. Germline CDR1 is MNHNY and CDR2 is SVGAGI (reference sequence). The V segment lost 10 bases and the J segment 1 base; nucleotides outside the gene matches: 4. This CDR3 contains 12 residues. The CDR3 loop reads CATNRGSYEQYF. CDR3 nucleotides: TGTGCCACAAACAGGGGTTCCTACGAGCAGTACTTC.

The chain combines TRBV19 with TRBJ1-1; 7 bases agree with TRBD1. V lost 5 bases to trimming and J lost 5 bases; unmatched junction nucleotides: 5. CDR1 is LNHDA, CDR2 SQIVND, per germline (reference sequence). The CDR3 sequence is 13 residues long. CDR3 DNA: TGTGCCAGTAGTTCCCAGGGGGGAACTGAAGCTTTCTTT. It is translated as CASSSQGGTEAFF.

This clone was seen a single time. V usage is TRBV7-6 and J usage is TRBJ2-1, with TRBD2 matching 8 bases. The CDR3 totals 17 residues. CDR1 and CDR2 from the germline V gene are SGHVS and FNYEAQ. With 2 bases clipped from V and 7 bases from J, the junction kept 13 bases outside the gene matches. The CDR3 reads CASSLHVEREYPNEQFF. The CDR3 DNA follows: TGTGCCAGCAGCTTACATGTAGAGCGGGAGTACCCTAATGAGCAGTTCTTC.

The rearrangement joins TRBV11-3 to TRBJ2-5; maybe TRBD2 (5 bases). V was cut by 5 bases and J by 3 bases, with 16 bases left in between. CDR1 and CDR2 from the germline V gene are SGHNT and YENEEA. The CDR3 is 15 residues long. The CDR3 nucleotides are TGTGCCAGCAGCCCGCGGACTGTCTCGGAAGAGACCCAGTACTTC. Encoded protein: CASSPRTVSEETQYF.

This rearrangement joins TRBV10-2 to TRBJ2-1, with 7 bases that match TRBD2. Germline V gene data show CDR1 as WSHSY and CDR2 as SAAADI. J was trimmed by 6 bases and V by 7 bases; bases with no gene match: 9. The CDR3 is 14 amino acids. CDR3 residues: CASKLTSASNEQFF. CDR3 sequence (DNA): TGCGCCAGCAAATTAACTAGCGCGAGCAATGAGCAGTTCTTC.

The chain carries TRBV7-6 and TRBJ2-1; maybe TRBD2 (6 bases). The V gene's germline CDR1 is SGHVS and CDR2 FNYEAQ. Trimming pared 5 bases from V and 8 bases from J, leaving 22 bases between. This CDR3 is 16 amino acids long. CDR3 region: CASSLWMQREVDEQFF. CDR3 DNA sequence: TGTGCCAGCAGCCTCTGGATGCAAAGGGAGGTGGATGAGCAGTTCTTC.

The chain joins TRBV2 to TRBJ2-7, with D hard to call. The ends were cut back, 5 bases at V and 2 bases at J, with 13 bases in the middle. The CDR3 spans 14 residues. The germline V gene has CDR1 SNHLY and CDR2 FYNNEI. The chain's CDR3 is CASSPGFPPYEQYF. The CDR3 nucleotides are TGTGCCAGCAGTCCCGGGTTCCCACCCTACGAGCAGTACTTC.

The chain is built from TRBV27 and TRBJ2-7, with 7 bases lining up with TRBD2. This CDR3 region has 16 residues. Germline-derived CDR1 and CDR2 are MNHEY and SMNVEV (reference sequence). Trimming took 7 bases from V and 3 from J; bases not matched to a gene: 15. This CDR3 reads CASIPLGGSTYYEQYF. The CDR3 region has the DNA TGTGCCAGCATCCCTTTGGGAGGGAGCACTTACTACGAGCAGTACTTC.

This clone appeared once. CDR3 in amino acids: CASSVLPGTLNNEKLFF. In DNA, the CDR3 is TGTGCCAGCTCCGTCTTGCCCGGGACATTAAATAATGAAAAACTGTTTTTT. The chain joins TRBV7-9 to TRBJ1-4, with D possibly TRBD1 on 6 matching bases. V was clipped by 8 bases and J by 4 bases, with 23 bases between them. This CDR3 contains 17 residues. Germline assignment: CDR1 SEHNR and CDR2 FQNEAQ (reference sequence).

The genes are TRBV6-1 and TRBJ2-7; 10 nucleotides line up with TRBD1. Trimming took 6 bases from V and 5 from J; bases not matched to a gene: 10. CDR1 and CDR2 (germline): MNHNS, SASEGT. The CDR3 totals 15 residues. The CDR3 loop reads CASRGRDRGVHEQYF. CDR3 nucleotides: TGTGCCAGCAGGGGAAGGGACAGGGGAGTACACGAGCAGTACTTC.

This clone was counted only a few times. CDR3 loop: CAWGTGGPTNTGELFF. The CDR3 DNA follows: TGTGCCTGGGGGACAGGGGGCCCCACGAACACCGGGGAGCTGTTTTTT. This chain uses TRBV30 with TRBJ2-2; 12 positions match TRBD1. The CDR3 extends over 16 amino acids. Germline V gives CDR1 GTSNPN, CDR2 SVGIG (reference sequence). Trimming at V came to 5 bases and at J to 0 bases, leaving 4 bases not matched to a gene.

DNA for the CDR3: TGTGCCAGCAGCGAAGGGGGATTAGCCAAAAACATTCAGTACTTC. Its translation: CASSEGGLAKNIQYF. The chain combines TRBV6-6 with TRBJ2-4; D perhaps matches TRBD1 (6 bases). Trimming shortened V by 6 bases and J by 0 bases, and 12 bases separated the two germline ends. CDR1 is MNHNY and CDR2 is SVGAGI in the germline V gene (reference sequence). CDR3 length equals 15 residues.

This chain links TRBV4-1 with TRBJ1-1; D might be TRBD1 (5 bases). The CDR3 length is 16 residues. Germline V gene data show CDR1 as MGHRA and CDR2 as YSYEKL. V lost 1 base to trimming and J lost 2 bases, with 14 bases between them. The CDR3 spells CASSQGDSLGNTEAFF. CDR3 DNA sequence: TGCGCCAGCAGCCAAGGTGACAGTTTGGGCAACACTGAAGCTTTCTTT.